A single T cell receptor beta chain is shown here with its context. Its antigen remains unidentified. Time point of the sample: patch test 1, 2 weeks after DPC sensitization. The sample's treatment: therapeutic diphenylcyclopropenone sensitization with weekly scalp DPC. TCRdb re-analysed the RACE reads in MiXCR, keeping a single row per CDR3 protein. The table includes more than 90,000 distinct CDR3 sequences, about 10% detected once. V shed 5 bases, J shed 3 bases, and the junction held 5 bases outside the gene matches. In germline, CDR1 is DFQATT, CDR2 SNEGSKA (reference sequence). The CDR3 has 14 residues. This record comes from a study of human T cells and chemical hapten exposure. The wider study: Across its roughly 22 weeks, the study gave patients weekly diphenylcyclopropenone doses to the scalp. Study results and caveats: DPC sensitization produced no change in TCRs with frequency above 1 in 1000. Compared with pre-sensitization or healthy control sets, expanded TCRs clustered more.

The chain employs TRBV20-1 and TRBJ2-7; 12 bases are a match to TRBD2. This TCR was recovered from a man between 35 and 55 years old with alopecia areata. Some clones in this sample may be carry-over from other donors' samples. The sequencing here drew on whole blood, taken in connection with sensitization to the hapten diphenylcyclopropenone (DPC). Here the CDR3 DNA reads TGCAGTGCTCGACTAGCGGGAGTACTCTACGAGCAGTACTTC. It encodes CSARLAGVLYEQYF.